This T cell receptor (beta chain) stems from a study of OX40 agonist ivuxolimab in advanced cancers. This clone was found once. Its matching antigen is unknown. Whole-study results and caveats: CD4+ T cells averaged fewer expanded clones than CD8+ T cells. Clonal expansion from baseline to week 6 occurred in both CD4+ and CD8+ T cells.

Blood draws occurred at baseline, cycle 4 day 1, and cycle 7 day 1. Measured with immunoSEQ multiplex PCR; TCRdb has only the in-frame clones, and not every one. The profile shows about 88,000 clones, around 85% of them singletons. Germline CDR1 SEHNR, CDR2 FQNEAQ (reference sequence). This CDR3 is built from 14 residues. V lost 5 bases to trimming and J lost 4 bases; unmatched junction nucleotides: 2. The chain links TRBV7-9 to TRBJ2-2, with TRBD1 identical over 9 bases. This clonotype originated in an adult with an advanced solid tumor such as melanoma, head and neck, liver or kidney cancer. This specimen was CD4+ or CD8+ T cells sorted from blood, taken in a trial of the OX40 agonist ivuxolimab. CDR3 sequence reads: CASSRTGATGELFF. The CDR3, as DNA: TGTGCCAGCAGCAGGACAGGGGCCACCGGGGAGCTGTTTTTT.